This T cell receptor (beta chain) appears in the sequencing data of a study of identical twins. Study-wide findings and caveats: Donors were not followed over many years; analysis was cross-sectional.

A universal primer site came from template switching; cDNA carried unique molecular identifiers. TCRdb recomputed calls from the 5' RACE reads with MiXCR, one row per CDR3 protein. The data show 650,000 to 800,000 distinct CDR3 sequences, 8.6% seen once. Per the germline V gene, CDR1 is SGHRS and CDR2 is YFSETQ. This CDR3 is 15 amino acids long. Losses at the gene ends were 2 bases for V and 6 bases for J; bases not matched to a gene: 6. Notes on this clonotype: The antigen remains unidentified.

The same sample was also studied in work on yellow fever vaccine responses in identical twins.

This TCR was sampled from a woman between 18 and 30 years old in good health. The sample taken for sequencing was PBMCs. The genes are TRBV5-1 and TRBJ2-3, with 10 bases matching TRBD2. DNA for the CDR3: TGCGCCAGCAGCTTACGCCTAGCGGGAGACGATACGCAGTATTTT. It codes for CASSLRLAGDDTQYF.